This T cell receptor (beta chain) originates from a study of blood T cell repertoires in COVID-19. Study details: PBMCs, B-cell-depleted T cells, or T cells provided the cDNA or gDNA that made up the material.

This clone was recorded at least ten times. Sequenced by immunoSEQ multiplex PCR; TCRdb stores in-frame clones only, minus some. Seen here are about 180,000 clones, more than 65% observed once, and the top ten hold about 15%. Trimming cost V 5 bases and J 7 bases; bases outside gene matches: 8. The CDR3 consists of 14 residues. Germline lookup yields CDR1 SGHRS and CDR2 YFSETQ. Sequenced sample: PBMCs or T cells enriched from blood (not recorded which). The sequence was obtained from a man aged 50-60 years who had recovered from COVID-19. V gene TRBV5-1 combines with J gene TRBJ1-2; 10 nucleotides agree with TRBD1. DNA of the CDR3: TGCGCCAGCAGACCGACAGGGGGCGCCGGTGGCTACACCTTC. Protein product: CASRPTGGAGGYTF.